This T cell receptor (beta chain) was sequenced in a study of prognosis after radiotherapy for stage I lung cancer. Turning to the study itself: In total, around 13 men and several women took part as patients, aged roughly 50 to 84 with a median of approximately 77 years.

A note on this clonotype: Its antigen remains unknown. This sequence is one base from a far larger clone and is likely a read error.

The V and J ends lost 5 bases and 8 bases respectively, with 15 bases between them. The CDR3 contains 13 residues. Study-level findings and limits: The way patients used TRBV and TRBJ genes reportedly differed depending on whether they had metastases.

From genomic DNA, two-round multiplex PCR was used to amplify TCR beta CDR3. The use of primers specific to each TRBV and TRBJ gene characterized first-round PCR. TCRdb used MiXCR to reprocess the multiplex PCR reads, holding one entry per CDR3 protein. The table shows over 10,000 distinct CDR3 sequences, with 40% to 55% occurring only once. Here the sequenced sample was PBMCs, taken before or after stereotactic body radiation therapy (not recorded which). The TCR was taken from a donor over 45 with non-small cell lung cancer. This chain connects TRBV12-3 or TRBV12-4 to TRBJ1-2; D is uncertain. Here the CDR3 reads CASSEVRNGGYTF. CDR3 bases: TGTGCCAGCAGTGAAGTACGGAACGGCGGCTACACCTTC.